This TCR beta chain was identified during a study of T cells in Graves' hyperthyroidism and ophthalmopathy. Study-level results: Onset of ophthalmopathy came a median approximately 6.5 months after the model predicted it. In the blood, most expanded thyroid clonotypes above 0.001 appeared as well. Ophthalmopathy stood apart from stable hyperthyroidism in a 13 V-J model.

A word on this clonotype: The antigen is unknown.

Amplified TCR beta CDR3 regions came from RNA transcripts. First-round RT-PCR targeting the TCR CDR3 was performed with the HTBI primer set. MiXCR, applied by TCRdb to the multiplex PCR reads, yields one record per CDR3 protein. The sample includes a few hundred thousand distinct CDR3 sequences, around 45% of them seen just once. The CDR3 spans 13 residues. V lost 9 bases and J lost 5; bases outside the gene matches: 9. Germline lookup yields CDR1 SNHLY and CDR2 FYNNEI. Thyroid ultrasound, orbital computed tomography, clinical symptoms, and serum thyroxine and TRAb underpinned diagnoses. This clonotype was sampled from a woman in her late teens or twenties with Graves' hyperthyroidism. What was sequenced was peripheral blood or thyroid tissue (not recorded which). The V call is TRBV2, the J call TRBJ2-5; 7 bases map to TRBD2. CDR3 loop: CASRGGGGETQYF. In DNA form, the CDR3 reads TGTGCCAGTAGGGGCGGGGGAGGGGAGACCCAGTACTTC.